This T cell receptor (beta chain) was recovered during a study of CD8+CD57+ T cells in acquired aplastic anemia. At the level of the study: Yields of DNA that came from sorted CD4+ and CD8+ cells averaged about 2.9 ug. Study results and limitations: Shared by patients and controls, twenty-nine CD8+ CDR3s were abundant in patients. Patients were compared with controls for CD8+ Simpson's diversity, and no significant difference emerged.

This clonotype was detected many times. Its antigen is undetermined. Profiling that covered TCR beta VDJ and CDR3 relied on genomic DNA as its template. MiXCR, applied by TCRdb to the reads, yields one record per CDR3 protein. In the table there are a few hundred thousand distinct CDR3 sequences, about half of which are singletons. Germline trimming cut 6 bases from V and 6 bases from J; bases unmatched to any gene: 19. The CDR3 runs to 17 residues. Germline V CDR1 and CDR2: ENHRY, SYGVKD. In patients chosen for sequencing, flow cytometry had shown CD8+CD57+ cell expansion. The study sampled blood from patients who had received no therapy.

The sequencing sample was made of sorted CD4+, CD8+, or CD8+CD57+ T cells (not recorded which) from PBMCs. The genes are TRBV10-3 and TRBJ1-2; the match to TRBD1 covers 7 bases. This receptor was obtained from a human donor with aplastic anemia. The CDR3 sequence: CAISVSQELGTADGYTF. The DNA for the CDR3 is TGTGCCATCAGCGTGAGTCAGGAATTAGGGACAGCTGATGGCTACACCTTC.